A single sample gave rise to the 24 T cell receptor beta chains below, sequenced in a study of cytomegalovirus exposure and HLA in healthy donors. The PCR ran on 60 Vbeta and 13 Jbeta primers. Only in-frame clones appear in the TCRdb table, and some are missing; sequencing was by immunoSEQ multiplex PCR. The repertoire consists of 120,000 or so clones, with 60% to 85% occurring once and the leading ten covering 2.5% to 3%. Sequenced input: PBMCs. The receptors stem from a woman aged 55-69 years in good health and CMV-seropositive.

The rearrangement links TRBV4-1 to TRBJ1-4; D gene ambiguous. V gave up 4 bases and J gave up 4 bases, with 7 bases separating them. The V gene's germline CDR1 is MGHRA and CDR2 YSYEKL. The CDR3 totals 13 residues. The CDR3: CASSLTFNEKLFF. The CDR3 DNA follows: TGCGCCAGCAGCCTTACATTTAATGAAAAACTGTTTTTT.

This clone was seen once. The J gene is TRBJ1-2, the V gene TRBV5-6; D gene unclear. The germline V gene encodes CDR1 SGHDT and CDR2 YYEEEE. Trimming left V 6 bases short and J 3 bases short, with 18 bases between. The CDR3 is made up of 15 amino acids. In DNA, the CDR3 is TGTGCCAGCACCCCCCGTATGAGGGTCGACTATGGCTACACCTTC. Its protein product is CASTPRMRVDYGYTF.

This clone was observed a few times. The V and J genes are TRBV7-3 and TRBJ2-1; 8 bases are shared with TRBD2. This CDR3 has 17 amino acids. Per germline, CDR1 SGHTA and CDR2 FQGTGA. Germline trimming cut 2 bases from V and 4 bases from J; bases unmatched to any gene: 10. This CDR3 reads CASSLGGRTRSYNEQFF. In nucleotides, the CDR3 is TGTGCCAGCAGCTTAGGCGGGAGGACGAGGAGTTACAATGAGCAGTTCTTC.

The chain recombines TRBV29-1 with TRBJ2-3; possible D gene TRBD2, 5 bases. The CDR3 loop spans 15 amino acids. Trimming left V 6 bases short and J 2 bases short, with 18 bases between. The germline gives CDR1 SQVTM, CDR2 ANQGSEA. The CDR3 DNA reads TGCAGCGTCCTTGCTTTCGACTACAACACAGATACGCAGTATTTT. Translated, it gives CSVLAFDYNTDTQYF.

CDR3 nucleotides: TGTGCCAGCAGCTTTAGCGGGAGGGCCTTTGGCAATGAGCAGTTCTTC. Translated: CASSFSGRAFGNEQFF. The genes are TRBV5-4 and TRBJ2-1; TRBD2 aligns across 11 bases. Looked up from germline, CDR1 is SGHNT and CDR2 is YYREEE (reference sequence). V shed 2 bases and J 6 bases; nucleotides not matched to a gene: 7. This CDR3 region has 16 residues.

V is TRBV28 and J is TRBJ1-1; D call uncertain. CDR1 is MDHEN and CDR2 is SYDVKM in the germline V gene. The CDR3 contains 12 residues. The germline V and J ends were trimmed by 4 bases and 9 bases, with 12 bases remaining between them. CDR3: CASSSLPNQAFF. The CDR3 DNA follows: TGTGCCAGCAGTTCCCTCCCTAACCAAGCTTTCTTT.

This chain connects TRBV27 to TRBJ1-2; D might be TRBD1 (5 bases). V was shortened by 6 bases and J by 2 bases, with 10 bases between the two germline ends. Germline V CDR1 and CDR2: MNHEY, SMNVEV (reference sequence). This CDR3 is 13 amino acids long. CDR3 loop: CASSRTPNYGYTF. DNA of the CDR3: TGTGCCAGCAGCCGGACACCAAACTATGGCTACACCTTC.

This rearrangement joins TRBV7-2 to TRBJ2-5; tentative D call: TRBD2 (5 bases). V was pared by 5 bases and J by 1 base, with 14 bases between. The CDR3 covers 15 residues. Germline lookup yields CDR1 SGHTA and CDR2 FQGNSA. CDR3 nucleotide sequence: TGTGCCAGCAGCCCCGGGGTTGTCCGCCAAGAGACCCAGTACTTC. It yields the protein CASSPGVVRQETQYF.

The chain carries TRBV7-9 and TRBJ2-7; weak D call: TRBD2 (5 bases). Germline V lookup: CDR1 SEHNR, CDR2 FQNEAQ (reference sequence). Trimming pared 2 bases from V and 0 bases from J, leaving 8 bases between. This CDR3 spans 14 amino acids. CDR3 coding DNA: TGTGCCAGCAGCTTAATGAGCGGCTCCTACGAGCAGTACTTC. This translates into CASSLMSGSYEQYF.

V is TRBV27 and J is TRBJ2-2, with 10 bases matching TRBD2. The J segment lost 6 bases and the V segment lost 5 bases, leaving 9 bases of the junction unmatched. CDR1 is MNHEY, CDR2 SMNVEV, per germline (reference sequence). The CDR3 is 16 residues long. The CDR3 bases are TGTGCCAGCAGTGCTGCTAGCGGGAGAGTATCCGGGGAGCTGTTTTTT. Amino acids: CASSAASGRVSGELFF.

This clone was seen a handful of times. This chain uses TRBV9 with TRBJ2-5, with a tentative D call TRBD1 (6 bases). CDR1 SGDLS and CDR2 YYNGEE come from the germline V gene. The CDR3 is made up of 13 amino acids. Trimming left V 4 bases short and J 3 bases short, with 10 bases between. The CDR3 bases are TGTGCCAGCAGCTTACAGGGAAAAGAGACCCAGTACTTC. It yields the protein CASSLQGKETQYF.

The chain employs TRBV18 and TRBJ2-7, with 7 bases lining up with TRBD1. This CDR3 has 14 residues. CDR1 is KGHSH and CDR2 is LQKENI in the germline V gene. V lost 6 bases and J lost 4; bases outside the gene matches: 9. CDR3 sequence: CASSWAGGLYEQYF. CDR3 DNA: TGTGCCAGCTCTTGGGCAGGGGGTCTTTACGAGCAGTACTTC.

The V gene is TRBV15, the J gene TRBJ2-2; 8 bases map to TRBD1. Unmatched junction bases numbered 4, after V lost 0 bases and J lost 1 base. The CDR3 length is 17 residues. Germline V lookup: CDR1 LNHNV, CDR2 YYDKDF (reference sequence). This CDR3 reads CATSRDPGQGNTGELFF. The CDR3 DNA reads TGTGCCACCAGCAGAGACCCCGGACAGGGGAACACCGGGGAGCTGTTTTTT. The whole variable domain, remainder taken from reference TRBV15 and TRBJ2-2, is DAMVIQNPRYQVTQFGKPVTLSCSQTLNHNVMYWYQQKSSQAPKLLFHYYDKDFNNEADTPDNFQSRRPNTSFCFLDIRSPGLGDTAMYLCATSRDPGQGNTGELFFGEGSRLTVL.

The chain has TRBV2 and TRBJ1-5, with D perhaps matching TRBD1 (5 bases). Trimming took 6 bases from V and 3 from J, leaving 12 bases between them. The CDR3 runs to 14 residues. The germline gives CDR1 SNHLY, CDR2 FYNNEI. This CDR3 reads CASSSGQNNQPQHF. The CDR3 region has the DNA TGTGCCAGCAGCTCCGGACAAAACAATCAGCCCCAGCATTTT.

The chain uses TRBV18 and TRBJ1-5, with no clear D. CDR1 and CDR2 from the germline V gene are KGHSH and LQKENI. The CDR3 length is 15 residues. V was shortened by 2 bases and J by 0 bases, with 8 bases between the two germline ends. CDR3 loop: CASSPGQISNQPQHF. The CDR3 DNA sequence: TGTGCCAGCTCACCAGGTCAGATTAGCAATCAGCCCCAGCATTTT.

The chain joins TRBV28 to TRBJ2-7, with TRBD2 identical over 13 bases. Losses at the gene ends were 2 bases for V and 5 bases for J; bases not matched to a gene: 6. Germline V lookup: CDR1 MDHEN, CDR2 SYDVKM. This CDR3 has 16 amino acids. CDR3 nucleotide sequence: TGTGCCAGCAGTTTAATGGGGACTAGCGGGAACCACGAGCAGTACTTC. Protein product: CASSLMGTSGNHEQYF.

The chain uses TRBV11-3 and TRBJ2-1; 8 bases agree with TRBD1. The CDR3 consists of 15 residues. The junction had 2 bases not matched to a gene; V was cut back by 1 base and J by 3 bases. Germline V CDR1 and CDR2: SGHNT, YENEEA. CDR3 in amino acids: CASSLGTGIYNEQFF. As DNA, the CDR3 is TGTGCCAGCAGCTTAGGGACAGGGATCTACAATGAGCAGTTCTTC.

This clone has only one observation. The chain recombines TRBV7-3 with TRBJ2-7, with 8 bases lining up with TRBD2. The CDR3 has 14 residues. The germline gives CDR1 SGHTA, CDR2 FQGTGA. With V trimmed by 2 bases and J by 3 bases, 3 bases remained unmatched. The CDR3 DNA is TGTGCCAGCAGCTTAGAAAGCGGGAGCTACGAGCAGTACTTC. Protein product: CASSLESGSYEQYF.

CDR3 DNA sequence: TGTGCCAGCAGTTCCCGACGACTAGTACAGTACTTC. The encoded protein is CASSSRRLVQYF. The chain combines TRBV6-6 with TRBJ2-7, with D possibly being TRBD2 (6 bases). V lost 4 bases to trimming and J lost 10 bases, with 14 bases between them. The CDR3 extends over 12 amino acids. CDR1 is MNHNY, CDR2 SVGAGI, per germline (reference sequence).

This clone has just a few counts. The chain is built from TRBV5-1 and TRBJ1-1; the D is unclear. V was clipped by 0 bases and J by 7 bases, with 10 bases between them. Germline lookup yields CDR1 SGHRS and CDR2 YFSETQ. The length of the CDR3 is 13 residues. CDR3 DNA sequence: TGCGCCAGCAGCTTGGCCAGTCATCTTGAAGCTTTCTTT. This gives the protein CASSLASHLEAFF. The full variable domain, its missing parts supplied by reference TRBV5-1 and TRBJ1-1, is KAGVTQTPRYLIKTRGQQVTLSCSPISGHRSVSWYQQTPGQGLQFLFEYFSETQRNKGNFPGRFSGRQFSNSRSEMNVSTLELGDSALYLCASSLASHLEAFFGQGTRLTVV.

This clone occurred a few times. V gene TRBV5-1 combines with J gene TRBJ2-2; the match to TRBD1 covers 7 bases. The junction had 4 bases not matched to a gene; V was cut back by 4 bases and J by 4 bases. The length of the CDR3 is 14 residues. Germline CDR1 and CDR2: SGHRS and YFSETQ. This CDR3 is CASSDRQGTGELFF. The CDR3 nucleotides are TGCGCCAGCAGCGACAGACAGGGCACCGGGGAGCTGTTTTTT.

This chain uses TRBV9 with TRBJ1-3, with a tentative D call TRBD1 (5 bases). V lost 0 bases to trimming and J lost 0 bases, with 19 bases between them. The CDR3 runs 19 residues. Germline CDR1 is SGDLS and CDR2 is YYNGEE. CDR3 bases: TGTGCCAGCAGCGTAGTTTCGACAGAAATAATTAACTCTGGAAACACCATATATTTT. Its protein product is CASSVVSTEIINSGNTIYF.

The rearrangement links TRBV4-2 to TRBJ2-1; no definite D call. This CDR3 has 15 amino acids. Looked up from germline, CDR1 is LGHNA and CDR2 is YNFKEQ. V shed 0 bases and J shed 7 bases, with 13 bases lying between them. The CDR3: CASSQESVAVNEQFF. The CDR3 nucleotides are TGTGCCAGCAGCCAAGAGAGCGTGGCGGTGAATGAGCAGTTCTTC.

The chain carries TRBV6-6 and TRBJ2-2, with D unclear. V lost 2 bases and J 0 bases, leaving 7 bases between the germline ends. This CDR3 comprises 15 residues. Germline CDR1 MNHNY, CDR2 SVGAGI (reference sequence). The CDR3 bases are TGTGCCAGCAGTTACAAAAGCACGAACACCGGGGAGCTGTTTTTT. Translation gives CASSYKSTNTGELFF.